This T cell receptor (beta chain) was recovered during a study of shared clonotypes between healthy human individuals (dated by TCRdb to 2019 to 2021). Describing the broader study: The cohort comprised a couple of women and a few men aged 18 to 49 years. Each donor's leukapheresis produced roughly between about 0.8 and 10 billion PBMCs. Per donor, three plates each were used for CD4 naive and CD4 memory, two for CD8 naive, and one for CD8 memory. Blood TCR repertoires of a handful of healthy adults were deeply sequenced to estimate repertoire size and the extent of clonotype sharing between individuals. To increase sequencing depth and limit assay-specific biases, TCR repertoire library preparation and sequencing were carried out by different laboratories using diverse techniques. Broader findings and caveats from the paper: Naive subsets generally had larger estimated clonotype richness than memory subsets did. About 5% of naive CD4, 3.5% of naive CD8, approximately 2% of memory CD4, and 0.35% to 0.4% of memory CD8 clonotypes were shared across four donors. Based on pairwise subsampling, the degree of clonotype sharing among donors was expected to be affected by sequencing depth. Even with the large sequencing depth, rarefaction of the sorted-subset datasets indicated that sequencing was incomplete. Higher generation probabilities were observed for clonotypes shared by all four sorted-subset donors than for non-shared clonotypes. Sampling was restricted to blood, and TCR repertoires in tissue are likely to differ from TCR repertoires in blood. Because the study included only a small number of donors, the genetic and exposure-history diversity represented was limited.

Using the deep immunoSEQ assay, multiplex PCR amplified TCR CDR3 regions from genomic DNA. Extracted genomic DNA from each cell subset was spread evenly across all wells of several immunoSEQ 96-well plates, with each plate serving as a replicate. For sorted subsets, approximately 190 ng genomic DNA, equal to approximately 30,000 T cell genomes, was loaded into each replicate PCR. Purified libraries were measured with a Qubit 3.0 fluorometer, size-checked on a Bioanalyzer 2100, and measured again with the KAPA Library Quantification kit. Each immunoSEQ 96-well plate was sequenced on its own single-read 150-cycle Illumina NextSeq 550 flow cell. Processing in the source paper ran as follows. Because only junctional sequences without quality scores were contained in the immunoSEQ output, filtering matching that applied to full-length reads could not be performed. To assign V/J genes and CDR3, sequences were annotated against IMGT germline references using PyIR, a Python wrapper for IgBLAST v1.9. Any read was removed if the V/J assignment was weak (E-value above 1e-6), the CDR3 was missing, or the read contained stop codons, out-of-frame junctions, or ambiguous translated residues. A V3J clonotype was defined by an identical inferred V gene, J gene, and CDR3 amino acid sequence. To compute the percentage overlap between repertoires, the number of shared unique clonotypes was divided by the size of the smaller repertoire. RTK rarefaction, the Chao1 estimator, and Recon v2.1 estimates of unobserved clonotypes were used to assess repertoire richness. OLGA was used to compute generation probabilities for all TCRbeta clonotypes that the gDNA method yielded from a handful of donors. In TCRdb, the immuneACCESS table is reduced to in-frame sequences with V and J assigned. These tables do not hold every clone; where another copy was compared, an unresolved V gene accounts for under half, and the others remain unexplained. Clone size and V and J calls were adopted from that table, with D and trimming inferred from the DNA. Here the sample has approximately 600,000 clones; approximately 95% occur a single time. The ten largest account for around 0.12% of the sample.

CD8 naive samples were CD45RO-negative cells positively selected for CCR7, giving a CD45RA+CCR7+ population that excluded TemRA cells. Healthy HIV-negative adults with no recently reported acute infections or vaccinations were included as donors. Every donor was a Caucasian adult residing in Nashville, Tennessee, USA. Blood was obtained by leukapheresis, after which PBMCs were separated by Ficoll-Histopaque density gradient centrifugation and cryopreserved in liquid nitrogen vapor phase. Analytical flow cytometry was used to check the purity and quantity of every magnetically sorted T cell population. Each sorted fraction had its genomic DNA isolated and then quantified by UV absorbance on a Nanodrop 2000c. The V end gives up 5 bases and the J end 4 bases, leaving 14 bases in the junction not matched to a gene. The CDR3, from cysteine to phenylalanine, totals 18 residues. The kept DNA is CDR3 alone, 54 bases in frame from the first base. From a lookup of the germline V gene, CDR1 and CDR2 are SGHAT and FQNNGV.

Remarks on this clone: Its antigen remains unidentified. Per-base qualities were not stored, and no clone one base away is much larger.

The sequenced sample was naive CD8+ T cells sorted from blood. Interpreted using the paper, the cell subset or site label stands for: CD45RA+CCR7+. The sequence links TRBV11-2 to TRBJ1-5; the central 10 bases match TRBD1. The sequence was collected from a woman between 25 and 40 years old in good health. The CDR3 region has the sequence CASSVYPGGTGENQPQHF. The nucleotides are TGTGCCAGCAGCGTATACCCAGGGGGGACAGGGGAGAATCAGCCCCAGCATTTT.